This record concerns one T cell receptor (beta chain) sequence. The data were obtained in a study of blood T cell repertoires in COVID-19. Per the original data handling: Reference gene primers were amplified, and this amplification served to estimate nucleated cell counts. Assay: immunoSEQ multiplex PCR; the TCRdb copy retains only in-frame clones and omits some. That table is the source of V, J and clone size, and D and trimming were worked out from the DNA. The top ten hold about 5.3% of the sample, which has approximately 54,000 clones, more than 80% seen once. The CDR3 runs to 19 residues. After removal of 8 bases from V and 1 base from J, the junction contained 21 bases not matched to a gene. Looked up from germline, CDR1 is LNHDA and CDR2 is SQIVND (reference sequence).

Material: peripheral blood. The sequence was collected from a woman aged 55-69 years with acute or convalescent COVID-19. This chain connects TRBV19 to TRBJ2-7, with 9 bases lining up with TRBD1. CDR3 amino acids: CASAPRGTGLIRVSYEQYF. The CDR3 DNA reads as TGTGCCAGTGCACCGAGGGGGACAGGGCTTATAAGGGTTTCCTACGAGCAGTACTTC.